This T cell receptor beta chain was retrieved from a study of naive and memory T cell subsets (dated by TCRdb to about 2017). Regarding the complete study: The study applied an open-source, UMI-based TCR alpha and beta sequencing pipeline to sorted naive and memory peripheral blood T cell subsets. IgG serology results and the functional CMV T cell responses were in complete agreement. RNA was DNase-treated and reverse transcribed with TCR constant-region primers, mostly using SuperScript III.

This clonotype turned up a few times. Its antigen is currently not known. Base qualities are not at hand, and no much larger clone is one base apart. From the cysteine up to the phenylalanine, the CDR3 has a length of 15 residues. Just CDR3 DNA is preserved here, 45 bases in frame from base 1. CDR1 and CDR2, looked up from the germline V gene, are SNHLY and FYNNEI. V and J are trimmed by 6 bases and 0 bases, and the gene matches miss 4 bases of the junction. The study at large found these results: No ground truth was available to validate the repertoire findings for the naive and memory subsets. RNA-based TCR counts may be influenced by expression changes linked to T cell activation and differentiation. Clonotypes were defined as single alpha or beta chain sequences, not paired alpha/beta receptors. After error correction, over 90% of naive TCR sequences appeared only once, giving much steeper abundance distributions than memory subsets. In both CD4 and CD8 cells, a rise in Gini index and a fall in Shannon and inverse Simpson diversity were observed from naive through CM, EM and EMRA. A few larger clonotypes were present in naive repertoires, especially CD8 naive repertoires, and these clonotypes were possibly memory cells re-expressing CD45RA. TCR abundance followed a power law whose exponent differed between naive and memory subsets but was consistent across the three individuals.

From the second PCR step onward, the TCR alpha chain libraries and the TCR beta chain libraries were amplified separately. CMV status of each donor was established by measuring IFNgamma production from CD4+ T cells after fresh PBMCs were stimulated overnight with CMV viral lysate. Miltenyi beads were used first to positively select CD4 T cells, and CD8 T cells were then positively selected from the CD4-negative fraction. Cells were stained for CD3, CD4, CD8, CD45RA, CD27 and a live/dead dye and were sorted on a BD Aria II into four subsets based on CD45RA and CD27. A few healthy volunteers provided blood, and the blood of each volunteer was split into CD4 and CD8 T cells and then into four differentiation subsets. Around 120 ml of peripheral blood was collected from each donor, and PBMC were isolated from the blood using Ficoll-Paque PLUS density-gradient centrifugation. After sorting, cells were lysed in RLT buffer, RNA was extracted using a Qiagen RNeasy kit, and the extracted RNA was stored at -80 degrees C.

The library came from UMI-ligation and nested PCR. The beta constant-region primer consisted of an equimolar mixture of two oligonucleotides that together covered TRBC1 and TRBC2. The ligated cDNA went through four rounds of PCR with nested alpha and beta constant-region primers together with the SP2 primer. A single-stranded oligonucleotide carrying the SP2 primer and a 12-nucleotide UMI was ligated to the 3' end of the cDNA by T4 RNA ligase 1. The ligation reaction was incubated at 16°C for 20-24 hours. PCR2 was usually performed as a SYBR Green qPCR and halted at a preset threshold so that over-amplification would not occur. All purifications after the first were performed with Agencourt AMPure XP magnetic beads. Library quantification was done by Qubit, followed by a TapeStation check on which the main peak was expected at around 650 bp. Pooled libraries were sequenced on an Illumina MiSeq with v2 2x251 paired-end kits, typically giving roughly 0.95-2 million reads per sample. Each sample library was pooled at roughly 4 nM, and about 4.5-7.5% PhiX was included to improve cluster recognition. From the authors' description of their analysis: Decombinator assigned V and J genes to Demultiplexor-processed FASTQ reads by tag matching, allowing a single base-pair mismatch. By using UMIs, Collapsinator corrected both sequencing errors and the frequency errors caused by PCR heterogeneity. CDR3Translator translated TCRs and extracted CDR3s from the conserved cysteine to the FGXG phenylalanine, flagging non-productive sequences. Gini, Shannon entropy and inverse Simpson indices were calculated on repertoires that had been subsampled to equal numbers of UMI-defined TCRs. Within the linear range, a power law was fitted to clonotype abundance distributions using maximum likelihood. For one naive CD8 sample, the pipeline and MIGEC produced similar UMI counts, unique TCR numbers and clonal distributions. One analysis removed from the naive repertoire any naive TCRs that were also present in any memory subset from the same donor. The repertoires were searched for approximately 7,000 CMV-associated CDR3 sequences that had been compiled from VDJdb and a published dataset. TCRdb trimmed public reads at Q25 via fastp, called clones via MiXCR and kept in-frame beta chains. For every CDR3 protein sequence, its rows merge into one entry that carries the most common genes and DNA. TCRdb, not the original authors, processed these V and J calls. The sample table contains around 83,000 distinct CDR3 sequences; only one count was recorded for approximately 10% of them. Of the sample, more than 0.13% falls within the top ten clones.

The receptor was isolated from a human donor in good health. What was sequenced was naive CD4+ T cells from blood. This specimen's cell subset or site label, per the study, means: naive T cells, CD45RA high CD27+. The chain uses TRBV2 and TRBJ2-2, and 7 junctional nucleotides match TRBD1. The CDR3 here reads CASRTGWANTGELFF. At the DNA level, the sequence is TGTGCCAGCAGGACAGGGTGGGCGAACACCGGGGAGCTGTTTTTT.